Each of the 17 T cell receptor beta chains below was sequenced from the same sample in a study of cytomegalovirus exposure and HLA in healthy donors. Primers included in the PCR were 60 Vbeta and 13 Jbeta primers. The method was immunoSEQ multiplex PCR; TCRdb's version includes in-frame clones alone and lacks a portion of them. This sample carries approximately 150,000 clones, 84% of them seen once, and the ten largest clones take around 2.5%. Sequencing was carried out using PBMCs. These receptors all stem from a boy under 10 years old in good health and CMV-seronegative.

V usage is TRBV14 and J usage is TRBJ2-1, with a possible D match to TRBD1 (6 bases). Trimming left V 7 bases short and J 0 bases short, with 13 bases between. Germline values: CDR1 SGHDN, CDR2 FVKESK. This CDR3 comprises 15 residues. The CDR3 spells CASKKGVSSYNEQFF. CDR3 nucleotide sequence: TGTGCCAGCAAGAAGGGGGTAAGCTCCTACAATGAGCAGTTCTTC. Variable domain in full (rest from reference TRBV14 and TRBJ2-1): EAGVTQFPSHSVIEKGQTVTLRCDPISGHDNLYWYRRVMGKEIKFLLHFVKESKQDESGMPNNRFLAERTGGTYSTLKVQPAELEDSGVYFCASKKGVSSYNEQFFGPGTRLTVL.

This clone was picked up a small number of times. This sequence joins TRBV10-3 and TRBJ1-2; TRBD1 is a possible D gene (5 bases). Trimming cost V 2 bases and J 2 bases, with 18 bases left between them. This CDR3 has 17 residues. Germline V gene lookup returns CDR1 ENHRY and CDR2 SYGVKD. This CDR3 reads CAISEIFLKGPNYGYTF. CDR3 nucleotide sequence: TGTGCCATCAGTGAGATCTTTTTGAAGGGGCCAAACTATGGCTACACCTTC.

J is TRBJ2-6 and V is TRBV18; 11 bases fit TRBD1. Per germline, CDR1 KGHSH and CDR2 LQKENI. The CDR3 length is 16 residues. Trimming removed 4 bases from V and 2 bases from J; junction bases left unmatched: 1. CDR3 in DNA: TGTGCCAGCTCACGGGGACAGGGGGCTGGGGCCAACGTCCTGACTTTC. Its translation is CASSRGQGAGANVLTF.

On this clone itself: Within the sample, other DNA sequences also encode this same CDR3. This chain connects TRBV27 to TRBJ1-2, with D maybe TRBD1 (5 bases). V was trimmed by 6 bases and J by 7 bases, leaving 15 bases between them. The CDR3 is 13 residues long. Germline loops: CDR1 MNHEY, CDR2 SMNVEV (reference sequence). The CDR3 here is CASSAVGRGGYTF. The CDR3 DNA reads TGTGCCAGCAGCGCGGTGGGTAGGGGTGGCTACACCTTC.

This sequence joins TRBV9 and TRBJ2-1, with TRBD2 matching 8 bases. This CDR3 comprises 15 residues. The J segment lost 8 bases and the V segment lost 7 bases, leaving 14 bases of the junction unmatched. Germline lookup yields CDR1 SGDLS and CDR2 YYNGEE. The CDR3 region is CASSGGDSGYDEQFF. In DNA, the CDR3 is TGTGCCAGCTCCGGGGGGGATTCTGGGTATGATGAGCAGTTCTTC.

This sequence joins TRBV10-1 and TRBJ2-1, with 7 bases lining up with TRBD2. Germline V gives CDR1 WNHNN, CDR2 SYGVQD (reference sequence). The CDR3 length is 17 residues. The J segment lost 6 bases and the V segment lost 2 bases, leaving 13 bases of the junction unmatched. CDR3 coding DNA: TGCGCCAGCAGTGAGGTCGGGGCGGCGGGAGATGGCAATGAGCAGTTCTTC. The encoded protein is CASSEVGAAGDGNEQFF.

The chain links TRBV10-3 to TRBJ1-4; the D is unclear. The length of the CDR3 is 14 residues. Germline CDR1 ENHRY, CDR2 SYGVKD. With 4 bases removed from V and 0 bases from J, the gap between germline ends came to 6 bases. The CDR3 DNA reads TGTGCCATCAGTGCCGAGGCAACTAATGAAAAACTGTTTTTT. It yields the protein CAISAEATNEKLFF.

The CDR3 sequence: CASSETGTGDTEAFF. CDR3 nucleotide sequence: TGTGCCAGCAGTGAAACCGGGACAGGCGACACTGAAGCTTTCTTT. This chain links TRBV25-1 with TRBJ1-1; TRBD1 aligns across 8 bases. The CDR3 is 15 amino acids. Germline V gene lookup returns CDR1 MGHDK and CDR2 SYGVNS. The junction had 5 bases not matched to a gene; V was cut back by 2 bases and J by 3 bases. Complete variable domain (other parts from reference TRBV25-1 and TRBJ1-1): EADIYQTPRYLVIGTGKKITLECSQTMGHDKMYWYQQDPGMELHLIHYSYGVNSTEKGDLSSESTVSRIRTEHFPLTLESARPSHTSQYLCASSETGTGDTEAFFGQGTRLTVV.

This clone has only a few counts. The chain carries TRBV5-1 and TRBJ1-5; TRBD1 aligns across 9 bases. V was pared by 0 bases and J by 6 bases, with 4 bases of the junction left unmatched. The germline V gene has CDR1 SGHRS and CDR2 YFSETQ. The CDR3 contains 15 residues. The CDR3 bases are TGCGCCAGCAGCTTGGGGGACAGGGATGGTCAGCCCCAGCATTTT. This translates into CASSLGDRDGQPQHF.

Worth noting for this clone: At one boundary the junction diverges from the germline segment, which might be a read error. J is TRBJ2-2 and V is TRBV5-1; 7 nucleotides match TRBD1. CDR3 size: 21 residues. Germline V CDR1 and CDR2: SGHRS, YFSETQ. CDR3 sequence reads: CASKTDRPSIARGMNAGELFF. For the CDR3, the DNA is TGCGCCAGCAAAACGGACAGGCCTTCGATCGCCAGGGGGATGAACGCCGGGGAGCTGTTTTTT.

The chain has TRBV5-4 and TRBJ2-7; tentative D call: TRBD2 (6 bases). Germline V gives CDR1 SGHNT, CDR2 YYREEE (reference sequence). Between the trimmed V and J ends, which lost 3 bases and 5 bases, there was a span of 12 bases. The CDR3 runs to 13 residues. Written as DNA, the CDR3 is TGTGCCAGCAGCTCCCAGGGAGGAGACGAGCAGTACTTC. Translation gives CASSSQGGDEQYF.

There are a few counts of this clone. The gene calls are TRBV5-4 and TRBJ2-7, with 7 bases identical to TRBD2. V lost 5 bases to trimming and J lost 5 bases; unmatched junction nucleotides: 7. The length of the CDR3 is 13 residues. Germline values: CDR1 SGHNT, CDR2 YYREEE (reference sequence). CDR3 bases: TGTGCCAGCAGTTCGGGACTACTAAACGAGCAGTACTTC. It codes for CASSSGLLNEQYF.

The chain carries TRBV7-8 and TRBJ1-4; a possible D gene is TRBD1 (6 bases). V lost 5 bases and J lost 8, with 24 bases in between. The length of the CDR3 is 17 residues. Germline lookup yields CDR1 SGHVS and CDR2 FQNEAQ. The chain's CDR3 is CASSLPRGAADREKLFF. Written as DNA, the CDR3 is TGTGCCAGCAGCCTCCCTCGGGGGGCCGCGGATCGCGAAAAACTGTTTTTT.

This chain uses TRBV6-5 with TRBJ2-5; 12 positions agree with TRBD2. Trimming at V came to 6 bases and at J to 3 bases, leaving 5 bases not matched to a gene. The CDR3 has 15 amino acids. CDR1 MNHEY and CDR2 SVGAGI come from the germline V gene. The CDR3 nucleotides are TGTGCCAGCAGCCCCTGGACTAGCGGGGAAGAGACCCAGTACTTC. This sequence encodes CASSPWTSGEETQYF.

This clone was recorded only once. This chain joins TRBV7-2 and TRBJ2-7; 9 nucleotides agree with TRBD2. V trimming: 5 bases; J trimming: 3 bases; junction bases outside the gene matches: 11. Germline assignment: CDR1 SGHTA and CDR2 FQGNSA. CDR3 length: 16 residues. The CDR3 region is CASSLLAGSGVYEQYF. The CDR3 DNA reads as TGTGCCAGCAGCCTCCTAGCGGGATCGGGGGTCTACGAGCAGTACTTC.

The chain employs TRBV29-1 and TRBJ1-5; TRBD1 agrees at 9 bases. Germline V gene data show CDR1 as SQVTM and CDR2 as ANQGSEA. The CDR3 has 13 amino acids. V trimming: 4 bases; J trimming: 7 bases; junction bases outside the gene matches: 5. The CDR3: CSVGTGVFQPQHF. In DNA, the CDR3 is TGCAGCGTTGGGACAGGGGTTTTCCAGCCCCAGCATTTT.

The genes are TRBV5-6 and TRBJ2-3; D is perhaps TRBD2 (6 bases). The CDR3 runs 17 residues. V lost 0 bases to trimming and J lost 2 bases, with 16 bases between them. Germline values: CDR1 SGHDT, CDR2 YYEEEE. CDR3 region: CASSLGRGRIFTDTQYF. CDR3 DNA: TGTGCCAGCAGCTTGGGGCGGGGCAGAATCTTCACAGATACGCAGTATTTT.